This TCR beta chain originates from a study of T cells in Graves' hyperthyroidism and ophthalmopathy. Study overall: The authors collected peripheral blood at initial diagnosis, before any treatment.

General observations from the study: Within blood appeared most thyroid clonotypes that had expanded above 0.001.

There were TCR beta CDR3 regions amplified from RNA transcripts. HTBI primers drove first-round RT-PCR of the TCR CDR3. TCRdb re-called the multiplex PCR reads with MiXCR, one entry per CDR3 protein. The sample includes about 300,000 distinct CDR3 sequences, approximately 17% of them seen just once. In this sample, this clonotype turned up many times. Its antigen is unknown. Fresh 10 ml peripheral blood yielded PBMCs. The germline V and J ends were trimmed by 2 bases and 5 bases, with 7 bases remaining between them. In germline, CDR1 is MNHEY, CDR2 SMNVEV (reference sequence). This CDR3 region has 12 residues.

The specimen was blood. The receptor was derived from a man younger than 40 with Graves' hyperthyroidism. This chain joins TRBV27 and TRBJ2-7, with D perhaps matching TRBD2 (6 bases). DNA of the CDR3: TGTGCCAGCAGTTTAGCGGGGAACGAGCAGTACTTC. It translates to CASSLAGNEQYF.